This T cell receptor (beta chain) originates from a study of T cell responses to AZD1222 COVID-19 vaccine. The assay was immunoSEQ multiplex PCR, and TCRdb's table has in-frame clones only and misses some. The sample lists around 180,000 clones, roughly 91% occurring once. This CDR3 has 18 residues. The V end lost 2 bases, the J end lost 0 bases, and 15 bases lay between the germline ends. Germline values: CDR1 KGHDR, CDR2 SFDVKD. The clonotype originates from an adult who received the AZD1222 COVID-19 vaccine. Sequencing used peripheral blood, obtained 28 days after the second AZD1222 dose. The chain is built from TRBV24-1 and TRBJ2-2, with D possibly being TRBD2 (7 bases). CDR3 DNA sequence: TGTGCCACCAGTGATTGGGGGGCGGGAGATGCGAACACCGGGGAGCTGTTTTTT. As protein: CATSDWGAGDANTGELFF.